One sample yielded the 30 T cell receptor beta chains listed below, sequenced in a study of cytotoxic CD8 clonotypes in ibrutinib-treated CLL. Produced via immunoSEQ multiplex PCR; TCRdb's table is partial and in-frame only. There are about 23,000 clones in the sample; just under 70% occur only once, and around 28% lies in the top ten. Source: PBMCs, taken after 24 months of ibrutinib treatment. Receptor source: a human donor with chronic lymphocytic leukemia.

The chain employs TRBV18 and TRBJ1-3, with a weak D call TRBD1 (6 bases). V lost 8 bases and J lost 4, with 12 bases in between. Per the germline V gene, CDR1 is KGHSH and CDR2 is LQKENI. CDR3 length: 13 amino acids. The CDR3 coding sequence is TGTGCCAGCGAACAGGGTGCAGGAAACACCATATATTTT. Its protein is CASEQGAGNTIYF.

This chain uses TRBV7-9 with TRBJ2-3; D not resolved. The CDR3 spans 12 residues. Trimming took 6 bases from V and 6 from J, leaving 10 bases between them. Germline V gene data show CDR1 as SEHNR and CDR2 as FQNEAQ (reference sequence). The chain's CDR3 is CASRMTLDTQYF. The CDR3 nucleotides read TGTGCCAGCAGGATGACCTTGGATACGCAGTATTTT.

The J gene is TRBJ1-4, the V gene TRBV15; no firm D call. The germline V and J ends were trimmed by 1 base and 4 bases, with 19 bases remaining between them. CDR3 length: 18 amino acids. Germline values: CDR1 LNHNV, CDR2 YYDKDF (reference sequence). DNA for the CDR3: TGTGCCACCAGCAGAGTACGCAGGACGATTATCAGTAATGAAAAACTGTTTTTT. This gives the protein CATSRVRRTIISNEKLFF.

Comments on this clone: The same CDR3 arises from other DNA sequences in this sample as well. This chain joins TRBV28 and TRBJ1-2; D call uncertain. The germline gives CDR1 MDHEN, CDR2 SYDVKM. This CDR3 has 12 residues. With 2 bases removed from V and 3 bases from J, the gap between germline ends came to 4 bases. This CDR3 is CASSLGDYGYTF. DNA of the CDR3: TGTGCCAGCAGTTTAGGTGACTATGGCTACACCTTC.

V usage is TRBV19 and J usage is TRBJ2-7, with D possibly being TRBD1 (6 bases). The CDR3 has 14 amino acids. Trimming removed 4 bases at V and 1 base at J, with 11 bases between. Per germline, CDR1 LNHDA and CDR2 SQIVND (reference sequence). CDR3 in amino acids: CASSTDQGSYEQYF. CDR3 nucleotides: TGTGCCAGTAGTACGGATCAGGGGTCCTACGAGCAGTACTTC.

This clone was seen a handful of times. The gene calls are TRBV11-2 and TRBJ2-5; TRBD2 might be the D (6 bases). There are 17 residues in the CDR3. The ends were cut back, 1 base at V and 2 bases at J, with 17 bases in the middle. The germline V gene encodes CDR1 SGHAT and CDR2 FQNNGV. In nucleotides, the CDR3 is TGTGCCAGCAGCTTAGCAAGCGGGCGGCAGGGTCAAGAGACCCAGTACTTC. This sequence encodes CASSLASGRQGQETQYF. The full variable domain, in which reference TRBV11-2 and TRBJ2-5 provide the parts outside the CDR3, is EAGVAQSPRYKIIEKRQSVAFWCNPISGHATLYWYQQILGQGPKLLIQFQNNGVVDDSQLPKDRFSAERLKGVDSTLKIQPAKLEDSAVYLCASSLASGRQGQETQYFGPGTRLLVL.

J is TRBJ2-3 and V is TRBV29-1, with D unresolved. CDR1 and CDR2 (germline): SQVTM, ANQGSEA. The germline V and J ends were trimmed by 7 bases and 0 bases, with 11 bases remaining between them. The CDR3 totals 13 residues. Here the CDR3 DNA reads TGCAGCGGCCGGATAACTAGCACAGATACGCAGTATTTT. Translation: CSGRITSTDTQYF.

This clone was seen only a few times. The rearrangement links TRBV29-1 to TRBJ1-2; D is unclear. V was cut by 6 bases and J by 3 bases, with 11 bases left in between. CDR1 SQVTM and CDR2 ANQGSEA come from the germline V gene. The CDR3 has 12 amino acids. Here the CDR3 DNA reads TGCAGCGTCGGACTGCCGCACTATGGCTACACCTTC. Translated, it gives CSVGLPHYGYTF.

This CDR3 is CASSIDGRGPGNEQFF. The CDR3 coding sequence is TGTGCCAGTAGTATTGATGGCAGGGGGCCAGGCAATGAGCAGTTCTTC. The V and J genes are TRBV19 and TRBJ2-1; 8 bases line up with TRBD1. The CDR3 runs 16 residues. The V gene's germline CDR1 is LNHDA and CDR2 SQIVND (reference sequence). Trimming removed 3 bases from V and 6 bases from J; junction bases left unmatched: 10.

The J gene is TRBJ1-1, the V gene TRBV4-2; D is uncertain. The CDR3 runs 11 residues. The V end was cut by 5 bases, the J end by 7 bases, with 8 bases between. Looked up from germline, CDR1 is LGHNA and CDR2 is YNFKEQ. The CDR3 DNA reads TGTGCCAGCAGCTTCGAGGTTGAAGCTTTCTTT. Residues: CASSFEVEAFF.

This clone was seen only once. The sample holds other DNA sequences that translate to the same CDR3. The rearrangement joins TRBV27 to TRBJ2-1, with D uncertain. This CDR3 contains 14 residues. V lost 6 bases and J lost 0, with 9 bases in between. Germline V gene sequence: CDR1 MNHEY, CDR2 SMNVEV (reference sequence). The CDR3 region has the DNA TGTGCCAGCAGCCGAGATAGCTCCTACAATGAGCAGTTCTTC. Translation: CASSRDSSYNEQFF.

This chain links TRBV4-1 with TRBJ2-1, with 8 bases that match TRBD2. The V segment lost 7 bases and the J segment 1 base; nucleotides outside the gene matches: 15. Germline lookup yields CDR1 MGHRA and CDR2 YSYEKL. The CDR3 is 18 residues long. CDR3: CASTPNVRASGSYNEQFF. CDR3 coding DNA: TGCGCCAGCACCCCAAACGTTAGGGCTAGCGGGTCCTACAATGAGCAGTTCTTC.

This clone was counted only a few times. The V and J genes are TRBV7-9 and TRBJ1-2; 11 bases fit TRBD1. The J segment lost 8 bases and the V segment lost 4 bases, leaving 6 bases of the junction unmatched. Germline CDR1 reads SEHNR; CDR2 reads FQNEAQ (reference sequence). The CDR3 sequence is 14 residues long. CDR3 sequence reads: CASSYGQGAEGYTF. CDR3 bases: TGTGCCAGCAGCTACGGACAGGGGGCCGAGGGCTACACCTTC. Supplemented by reference TRBV7-9 and TRBJ1-2, the full variable domain reads DTGVSQNPRHKITKRGQNVTFRCDPISEHNRLYWYRQTLGQGPEFLTYFQNEAQLEKSRLLSDRFSAERPKGSFSTLEIQRTEQGDSAMYLCASSYGQGAEGYTFGSGTRLTVV.

The chain has TRBV4-1 and TRBJ1-2; 7 positions agree with TRBD1. The V gene end was trimmed by 5 bases and the J gene end by 0 bases; junction bases not matched to a gene: 6. Germline loops: CDR1 MGHRA, CDR2 YSYEKL. This CDR3 is built from 15 residues. This CDR3 is CASSGFRGANYGYTF. In DNA form, the CDR3 reads TGCGCCAGCAGCGGTTTCAGGGGGGCTAACTATGGCTACACCTTC.

The chain recombines TRBV11-1 with TRBJ2-7; D ambiguous. The CDR3 totals 12 residues. Per germline, CDR1 SGHAT and CDR2 FQDESV (reference sequence). Deletions cut 1 base from V and 3 bases from J, with 4 bases between. The CDR3 DNA sequence: TGTGCCAGCAGCTTAGACCGCTACGAGCAGTACTTC. Translating it yields CASSLDRYEQYF.

The chain has TRBV10-1 and TRBJ2-1; TRBD2 aligns across 12 bases. This CDR3 region has 15 residues. Per germline, CDR1 WNHNN and CDR2 SYGVQD (reference sequence). J lost 6 bases, V lost 8 bases, and 8 bases had no gene match. CDR3 nucleotides: TGCGCCAGCTCCTCCTGGACTAGCGGGGTCAATGAGCAGTTCTTC. This gives the protein CASSSWTSGVNEQFF.

The V and J genes are TRBV5-4 and TRBJ2-2; D is ambiguous. With 2 bases removed from V and 5 bases from J, the gap between germline ends came to 13 bases. The germline V gene has CDR1 SGHNT and CDR2 YYREEE (reference sequence). The CDR3 contains 15 residues. The CDR3 region has the DNA TGTGCCAGCAGCTTACTTGGGCCAGAGACCGGGGAGCTGTTTTTT. Amino acids: CASSLLGPETGELFF.

The chain links TRBV5-4 to TRBJ1-2; possibly TRBD1 for D (5 bases). V dropped 7 bases and J dropped 4 bases, with 17 bases sitting between them. CDR1 SGHNT and CDR2 YYREEE come from the germline V gene (reference sequence). The CDR3 consists of 14 residues. CDR3 protein: CASGPGLQIYGYTF. DNA of the CDR3: TGTGCCAGCGGACCAGGGTTACAGATCTATGGCTACACCTTC.

This chain connects TRBV5-1 to TRBJ1-2; D remains unclear. Germline V gene data show CDR1 as SGHRS and CDR2 as YFSETQ. The ends were cut back, 7 bases at V and 0 bases at J, with 16 bases in the middle. The CDR3 length is 15 residues. This chain's CDR3 is CASRPGAETNYGYTF. The CDR3 coding sequence is TGCGCCAGCCGACCTGGTGCAGAGACTAACTATGGCTACACCTTC.

This clone appeared a few times. The rearrangement uses TRBV7-6 and TRBJ2-1; 9 nucleotides agree with TRBD2. The V gene end was trimmed by 5 bases and the J gene end by 7 bases; junction bases not matched to a gene: 9. This CDR3 region has 15 residues. Germline-derived CDR1 and CDR2 are SGHVS and FNYEAQ. CDR3 bases: TGTGCCAGCAGCCCGTGGCGGGGGGGAGGAAATGAGCAGTTCTTC. It encodes CASSPWRGGGNEQFF.

There are a few counts of this clone. The chain links TRBV25-1 to TRBJ1-1, with D tentatively TRBD1 (5 bases). The CDR3 contains 14 residues. Trimming pared 1 base from V and 5 bases from J, leaving 11 bases between. Germline-derived CDR1 and CDR2 are MGHDK and SYGVNS. The CDR3 spells CASSEWSWGTEAFF. The DNA of the CDR3 is TGTGCCAGCAGTGAATGGTCCTGGGGGACTGAAGCTTTCTTT.

This clone was observed at least ten times. The V call is TRBV19, the J call TRBJ1-5; D gene uncertain. There are 12 residues in the CDR3. Trimming took 8 bases from V and 0 from J, leaving 5 bases between them. Germline values: CDR1 LNHDA, CDR2 SQIVND (reference sequence). CDR3 protein: CASRTSNQPQHF. CDR3 nucleotides: TGTGCCAGTCGGACTAGCAATCAGCCCCAGCATTTT.

The chain links TRBV5-1 to TRBJ1-1; D might be TRBD1 (5 bases). There are 16 residues in the CDR3. V was clipped by 0 bases and J by 0 bases, with 12 bases between them. Germline V CDR1 and CDR2: SGHRS, YFSETQ. The CDR3 reads CASSLDRQLMNTEAFF. CDR3 bases: TGCGCCAGCAGCTTGGACAGGCAGCTCATGAACACTGAAGCTTTCTTT.

This clone turned up a few times. V usage is TRBV4-1 and J usage is TRBJ2-2; 8 bases match TRBD2. This CDR3 contains 17 residues. Unmatched junction bases numbered 9, after V lost 6 bases and J lost 0 bases. Germline V gives CDR1 MGHRA, CDR2 YSYEKL. The CDR3 bases are TGCGCCAGCAGTAAAGGGCTAGCGGGCGCGAACACCGGGGAGCTGTTTTTT. Translated, it gives CASSKGLAGANTGELFF.

This clone showed up just a few times. Other DNA variants within this sample encode the same CDR3. The chain links TRBV30 to TRBJ1-3; 8 positions agree with TRBD1. Trimming removed 0 bases from V and 3 bases from J; junction bases left unmatched: 1. This CDR3 has 14 amino acids. Germline V gene data show CDR1 as GTSNPN and CDR2 as SVGIG (reference sequence). The CDR3 DNA reads TGTGCCTGGAGTGTCGGACAGGGTGGAAACACCATATATTTT. The encoded protein is CAWSVGQGGNTIYF.

Only one count was recorded for this clone. This chain links TRBV5-1 with TRBJ2-1; D is ambiguous. CDR1 is SGHRS, CDR2 YFSETQ, per germline. The CDR3 runs to 13 residues. V was trimmed by 0 bases and J by 10 bases, leaving 11 bases between them. This CDR3 reads CASSLESRIEQFF. CDR3 nucleotide sequence: TGCGCCAGCAGCTTGGAATCACGTATAGAGCAGTTCTTC.

This chain uses TRBV5-1 with TRBJ1-5; no definite D call. The CDR3 is 15 residues long. Trimming left V 4 bases short and J 1 base short, with 12 bases between. Germline CDR1 SGHRS, CDR2 YFSETQ. The CDR3 region is CASSPVGWSNQPQHF. As DNA, the CDR3 is TGCGCCAGCAGCCCCGTGGGGTGGAGCAATCAGCCCCAGCATTTT.

The V call is TRBV2, the J call TRBJ2-7, with D hard to call. CDR1 and CDR2 (germline): SNHLY, FYNNEI. This CDR3 is built from 14 residues. V lost 2 bases and J lost 3, with 11 bases in between. CDR3: CASSEQARRYEQYF. In DNA, the CDR3 is TGTGCCAGCAGTGAACAGGCCCGGCGCTACGAGCAGTACTTC.

The V call is TRBV18, the J call TRBJ1-1; D gene uncertain. This CDR3 is built from 15 residues. Trimming pared 2 bases from V and 1 base from J, leaving 11 bases between. Germline loops: CDR1 KGHSH, CDR2 LQKENI. The CDR3 reads CASSPYPQTNTEAFF. CDR3 DNA sequence: TGTGCCAGCTCACCATATCCACAGACGAACACTGAAGCTTTCTTT.

Ten or more counts support this clone. The sample contains more than one DNA sequence encoding this CDR3. This chain joins TRBV4-2 and TRBJ1-5; 7 bases fit TRBD1. The CDR3 loop spans 16 amino acids. V was clipped by 1 base and J by 0 bases; unmatched bases: 3. Per germline, CDR1 LGHNA and CDR2 YNFKEQ. The CDR3 spells CASSQGQGYSNQPQHF. The CDR3 nucleotides are TGTGCCAGCAGCCAAGGACAGGGATATAGCAATCAGCCCCAGCATTTT.